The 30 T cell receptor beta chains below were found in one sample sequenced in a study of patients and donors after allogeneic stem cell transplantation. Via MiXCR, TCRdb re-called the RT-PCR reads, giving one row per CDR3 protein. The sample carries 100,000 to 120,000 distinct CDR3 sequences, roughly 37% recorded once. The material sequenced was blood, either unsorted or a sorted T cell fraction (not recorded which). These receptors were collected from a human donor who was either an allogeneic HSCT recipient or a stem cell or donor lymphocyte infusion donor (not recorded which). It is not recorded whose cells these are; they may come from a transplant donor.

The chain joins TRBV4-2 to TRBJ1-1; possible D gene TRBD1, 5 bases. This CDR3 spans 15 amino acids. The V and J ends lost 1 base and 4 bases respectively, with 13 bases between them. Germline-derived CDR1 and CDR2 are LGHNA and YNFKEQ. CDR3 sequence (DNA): TGTGCCAGCAGCCAAGGTCAGGGAAGATTCACTGAAGCTTTCTTT. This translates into CASSQGQGRFTEAFF.

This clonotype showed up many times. The CDR3 is CSAMKLAQHF. The DNA of the CDR3 is TGCAGTGCCATGAAATTGGCCCAGCATTTT. This chain connects TRBV20-1 to TRBJ1-5; D gene unclear. Germline V lookup: CDR1 DFQATT, CDR2 SNEGSKA (reference sequence). V lost 6 bases to trimming and J lost 11 bases, with 11 bases between them. This CDR3 comprises 10 residues.

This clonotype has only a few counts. CDR3 DNA: TGTGCCAGCCTCCAAACAGGGAGGGCCAATCAGCCCCAGCATTTT. This translates into CASLQTGRANQPQHF. The rearrangement links TRBV6-2 or TRBV6-3 to TRBJ1-5, with D maybe TRBD1 (6 bases). Deletions cut 8 bases from V and 3 bases from J, with 17 bases between. The germline CDR1 and CDR2 sequences are MNHEY and SVGEGT. The CDR3 runs 15 residues.

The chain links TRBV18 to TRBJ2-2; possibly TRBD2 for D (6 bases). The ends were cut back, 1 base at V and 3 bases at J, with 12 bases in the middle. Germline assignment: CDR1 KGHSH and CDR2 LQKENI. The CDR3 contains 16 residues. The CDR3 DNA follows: TGTGCCAGCTCACCACTTGGGAGGTTGGACACCGGGGAGCTGTTTTTT. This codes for CASSPLGRLDTGELFF.

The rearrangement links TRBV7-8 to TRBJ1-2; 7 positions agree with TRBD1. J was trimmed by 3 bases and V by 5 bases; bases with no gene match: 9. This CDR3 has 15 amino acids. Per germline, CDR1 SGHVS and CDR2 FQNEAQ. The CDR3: CASSPAGGGHYGYTF. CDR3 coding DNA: TGTGCCAGCAGCCCAGCAGGGGGGGGGCACTATGGCTACACCTTC.

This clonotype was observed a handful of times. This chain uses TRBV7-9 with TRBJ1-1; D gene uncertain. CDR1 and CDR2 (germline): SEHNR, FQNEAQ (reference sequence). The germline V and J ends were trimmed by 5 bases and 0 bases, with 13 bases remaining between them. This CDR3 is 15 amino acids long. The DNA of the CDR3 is TGTGCCAGCAGCGCAGTCCTGACGGTGAACACTGAAGCTTTCTTT. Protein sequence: CASSAVLTVNTEAFF.

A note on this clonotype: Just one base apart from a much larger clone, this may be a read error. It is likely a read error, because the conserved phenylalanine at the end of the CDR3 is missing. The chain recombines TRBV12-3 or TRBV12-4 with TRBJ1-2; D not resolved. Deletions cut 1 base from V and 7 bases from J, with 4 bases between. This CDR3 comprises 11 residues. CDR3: CASSLGVGYTS. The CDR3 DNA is TGTGCCAGCAGTTTAGGTGTTGGCTACACCTCC.

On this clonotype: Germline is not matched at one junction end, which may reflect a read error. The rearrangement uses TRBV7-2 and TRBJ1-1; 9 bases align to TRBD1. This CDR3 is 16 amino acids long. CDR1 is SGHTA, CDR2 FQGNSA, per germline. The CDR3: CASSLAGTGLNTEAFF. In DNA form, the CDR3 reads TGTGCCAGCAGCCTAGCGGGGACAGGGTTGAACACTGAAGCTTTCTTT.

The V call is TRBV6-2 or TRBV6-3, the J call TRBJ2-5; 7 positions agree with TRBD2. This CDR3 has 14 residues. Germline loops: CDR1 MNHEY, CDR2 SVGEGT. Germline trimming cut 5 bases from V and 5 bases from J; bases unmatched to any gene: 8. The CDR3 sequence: CASSPGDYGETQYF. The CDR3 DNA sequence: TGTGCCAGCAGTCCCGGGGACTACGGGGAGACCCAGTACTTC.

Written as DNA, the CDR3 is TGCGCCAGCAGCTTGGATGCTGGAGGTCAGCCCCAGCATTTT. Amino acids: CASSLDAGGQPQHF. The rearrangement links TRBV5-1 to TRBJ1-5; D is unresolved. The CDR3 length is 14 residues. Looked up from germline, CDR1 is SGHRS and CDR2 is YFSETQ. Trimming removed 0 bases at V and 6 bases at J, with 10 bases between.

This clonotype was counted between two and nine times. The CDR3 bases are TGTGCCAGCAGTTTAGTACAGGGGGATCAGCCCCAGCATTTT. Protein: CASSLVQGDQPQHF. The chain joins TRBV28 to TRBJ1-5, with 8 bases lining up with TRBD1. The J segment lost 5 bases and the V segment lost 2 bases, leaving 2 bases of the junction unmatched. The CDR3 is 14 residues long. Germline CDR1 MDHEN, CDR2 SYDVKM.

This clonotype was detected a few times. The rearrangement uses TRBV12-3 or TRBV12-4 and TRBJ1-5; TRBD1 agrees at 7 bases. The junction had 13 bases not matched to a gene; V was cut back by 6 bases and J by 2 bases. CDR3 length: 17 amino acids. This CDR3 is CASSRDREIFRNQPQHF. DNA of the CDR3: TGTGCCAGCAGCAGAGACAGGGAGATATTTCGCAATCAGCCCCAGCATTTT.

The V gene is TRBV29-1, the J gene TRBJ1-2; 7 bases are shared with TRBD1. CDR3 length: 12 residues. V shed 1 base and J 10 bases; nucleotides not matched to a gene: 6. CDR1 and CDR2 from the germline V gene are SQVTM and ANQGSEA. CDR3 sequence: CSVEVFGQDYTF. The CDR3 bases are TGCAGCGTTGAAGTTTTCGGACAGGACTACACCTTC.

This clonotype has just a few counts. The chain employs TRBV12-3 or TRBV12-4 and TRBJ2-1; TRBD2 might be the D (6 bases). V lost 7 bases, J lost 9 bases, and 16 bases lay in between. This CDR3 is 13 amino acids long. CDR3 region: CASTLHGGVEQFF. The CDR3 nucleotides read TGTGCCAGCACCCTCCACGGAGGGGTTGAGCAGTTCTTC.

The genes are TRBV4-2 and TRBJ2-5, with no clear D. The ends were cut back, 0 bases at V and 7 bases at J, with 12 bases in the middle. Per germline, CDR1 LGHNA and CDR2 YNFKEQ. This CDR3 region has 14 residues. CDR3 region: CASSQDIVVLTQYF. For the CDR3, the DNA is TGTGCCAGCAGCCAAGACATCGTGGTTTTGACCCAGTACTTC.

This CDR3 is CASSQDVGGGHNEQFF. The CDR3, as DNA: TGCGCCAGCAGCCAAGACGTCGGCGGGGGACACAATGAGCAGTTCTTC. The gene calls are TRBV4-3 and TRBJ2-1, with 7 nucleotides matching TRBD2. CDR1 is LGHNA, CDR2 YSLEER, per germline. J was trimmed by 5 bases and V by 0 bases; bases with no gene match: 7. The CDR3 covers 16 residues.

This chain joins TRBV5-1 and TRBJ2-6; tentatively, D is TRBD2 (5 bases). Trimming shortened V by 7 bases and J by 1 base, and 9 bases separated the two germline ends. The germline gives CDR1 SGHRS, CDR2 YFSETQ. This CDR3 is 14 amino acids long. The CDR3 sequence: CASGRGSGANVLTF. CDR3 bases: TGCGCCAGCGGCCGGGGATCTGGGGCCAACGTCCTGACTTTC.

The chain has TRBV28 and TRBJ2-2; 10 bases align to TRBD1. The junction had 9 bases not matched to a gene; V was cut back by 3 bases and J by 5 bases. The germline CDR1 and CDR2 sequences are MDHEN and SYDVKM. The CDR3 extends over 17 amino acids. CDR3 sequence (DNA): TGTGCCAGCAGTTTTGAATTGCGGGACAGGGGAACCGGGGAGCTGTTTTTT. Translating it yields CASSFELRDRGTGELFF.

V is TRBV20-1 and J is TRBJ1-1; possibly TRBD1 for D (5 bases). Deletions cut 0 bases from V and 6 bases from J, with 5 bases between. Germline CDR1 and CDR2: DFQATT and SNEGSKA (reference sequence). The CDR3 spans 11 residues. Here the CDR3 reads CSARDRAEAFF. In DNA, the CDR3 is TGCAGTGCTAGAGACAGGGCTGAAGCTTTCTTT.

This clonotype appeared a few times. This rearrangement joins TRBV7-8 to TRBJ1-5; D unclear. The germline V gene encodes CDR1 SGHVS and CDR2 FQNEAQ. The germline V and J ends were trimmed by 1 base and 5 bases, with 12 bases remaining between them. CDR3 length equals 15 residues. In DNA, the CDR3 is TGTGCCAGCAGCTTAGGGAGGAGAGCTTATCAGCCCCAGCATTTT. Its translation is CASSLGRRAYQPQHF.

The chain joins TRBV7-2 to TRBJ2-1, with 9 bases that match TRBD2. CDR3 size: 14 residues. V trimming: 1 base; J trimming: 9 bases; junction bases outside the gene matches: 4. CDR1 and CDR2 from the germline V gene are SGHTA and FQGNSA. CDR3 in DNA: TGTGCCAGCAGCTTAGTAGGGACTAGCAGTGAGCAGTTCTTC. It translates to CASSLVGTSSEQFF.

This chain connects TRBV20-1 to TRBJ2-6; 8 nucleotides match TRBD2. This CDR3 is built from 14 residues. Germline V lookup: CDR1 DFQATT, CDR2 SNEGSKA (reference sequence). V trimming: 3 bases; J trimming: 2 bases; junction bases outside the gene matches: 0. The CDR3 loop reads CSASSGAGANVLTF. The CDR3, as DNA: TGCAGTGCTAGTAGCGGGGCTGGGGCCAACGTCCTGACTTTC.

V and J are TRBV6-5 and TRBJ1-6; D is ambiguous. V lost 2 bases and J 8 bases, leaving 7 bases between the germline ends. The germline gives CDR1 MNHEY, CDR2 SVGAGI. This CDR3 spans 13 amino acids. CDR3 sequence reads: CASSYETHSPLHF. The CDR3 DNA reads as TGTGCCAGCAGTTACGAGACCCATTCACCCCTCCACTTT.

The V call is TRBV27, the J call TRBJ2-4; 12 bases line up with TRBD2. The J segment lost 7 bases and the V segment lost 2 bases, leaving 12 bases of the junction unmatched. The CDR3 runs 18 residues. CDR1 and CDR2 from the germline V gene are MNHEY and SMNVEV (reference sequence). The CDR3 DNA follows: TGTGCCAGCAGTTTAATAGGGACTAGCGGGCGGGTGCGGAACATTCAGTACTTC. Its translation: CASSLIGTSGRVRNIQYF.

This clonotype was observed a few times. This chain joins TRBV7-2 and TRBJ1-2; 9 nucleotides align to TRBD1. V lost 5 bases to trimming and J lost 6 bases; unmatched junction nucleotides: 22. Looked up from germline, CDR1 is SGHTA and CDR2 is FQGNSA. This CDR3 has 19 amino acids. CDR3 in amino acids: CASSPFFGQGSGRFNGYTF. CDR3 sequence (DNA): TGTGCCAGCAGCCCCTTTTTTGGACAGGGGAGCGGCAGGTTTAATGGCTACACCTTC.

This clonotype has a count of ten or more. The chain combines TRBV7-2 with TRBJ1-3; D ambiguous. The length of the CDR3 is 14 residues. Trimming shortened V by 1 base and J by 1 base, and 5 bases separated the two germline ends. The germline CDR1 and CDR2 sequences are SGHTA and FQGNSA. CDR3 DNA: TGTGCCAGCAGCTTAGGCTCGTCTGGAAACACCATATATTTT. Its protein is CASSLGSSGNTIYF.

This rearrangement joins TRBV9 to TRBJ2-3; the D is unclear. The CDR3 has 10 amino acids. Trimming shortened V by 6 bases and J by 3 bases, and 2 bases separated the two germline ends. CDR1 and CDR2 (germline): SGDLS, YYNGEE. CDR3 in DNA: TGTGCCAGCATTACAGATACGCAGTATTTT. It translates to CASITDTQYF.

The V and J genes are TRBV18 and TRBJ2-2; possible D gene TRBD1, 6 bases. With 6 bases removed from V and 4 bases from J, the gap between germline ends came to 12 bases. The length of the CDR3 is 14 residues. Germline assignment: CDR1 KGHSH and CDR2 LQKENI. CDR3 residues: CASSNRERTGELFF. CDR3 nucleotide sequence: TGTGCCAGCTCCAACAGGGAGCGCACCGGGGAGCTGTTTTTT.

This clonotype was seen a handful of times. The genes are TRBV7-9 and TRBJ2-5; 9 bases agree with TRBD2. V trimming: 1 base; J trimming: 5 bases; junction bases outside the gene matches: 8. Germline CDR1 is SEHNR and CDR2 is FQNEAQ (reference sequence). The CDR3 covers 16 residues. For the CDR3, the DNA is TGTGCCAGCAGCTTAGGTCGGCTAGCGGGATCGGAGACCCAGTACTTC. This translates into CASSLGRLAGSETQYF.

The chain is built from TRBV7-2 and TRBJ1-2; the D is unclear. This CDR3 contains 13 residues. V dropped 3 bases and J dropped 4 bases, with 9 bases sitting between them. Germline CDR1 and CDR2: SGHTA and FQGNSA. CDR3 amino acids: CASSLEAPYGYTF. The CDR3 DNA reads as TGTGCCAGCAGCTTGGAGGCGCCCTATGGCTACACCTTC.